This is a list of T cell receptor beta chains from one sample in a study of cytomegalovirus exposure and HLA in healthy donors. Libraries were prepared by immunoSEQ multiplex PCR; TCRdb keeps only in-frame clonotypes and omits some of them. Seen here are 200,000 or so clones, approximately 79% observed once, and the top ten hold 1.5% to 2%. Sequences were obtained from PBMCs. The receptors were sampled from a man between 18 and 29 years old in good health and CMV-seronegative. CDR3s leave out the opening cysteine and the closing phenylalanine or tryptophan. The order of the fields is CDR3 length, J gene, V gene, CDR3 protein.

13,TRBJ2-1,TRBV28,ASSLSGTGTGRKF
17,TRBJ2-5,TRBV23-1,ASSQLGLAGAGAQETQY
12,TRBJ2-7,TRBV7-9,ASSPSDRPYEQY
11,TRBJ2-7,TRBV10-2,ASSSGGAYEQY
14,.,TRBV15,ATSRDTPASSYEQY
11,TRBJ2-2,TRBV7-2,ASSTTGSGELF
14,TRBJ2-1,TRBV9,ASSVDDGGAYNEQF
12,TRBJ1-4,TRBV19,ASMSGGLGEKLF
12,TRBJ2-5,TRBV11-2,ASSLGPYQETQY
11,TRBJ1-1,TRBV14,ASSLGYDTEAF
13,TRBJ2-7,TRBV6-1,ASSSLAGGLYEQY
12,TRBJ1-1,TRBV19,ASSMGLTNTEAF
12,TRBJ2-3,TRBV6-6,ASSPSSFLDTQY
11,TRBJ2-1,TRBV7-6,ASRRQVDGEQF
12,TRBJ2-5,TRBV18,ASSLRTGEETQY
15,TRBJ2-7,TRBV28,ASSLKRPGQGAGEQY